The 14 T cell receptor beta chains presented below share a single source sample, sequenced in a study of T-cell reconstitution after alpha-beta-depleted transplantation in children. This sample's TCRbeta library carried unique molecular identifier barcodes. TCRdb reprocessed the PCR reads with MiXCR, giving one entry per CDR3 protein. The repertoire holds about 900,000 distinct CDR3 sequences, with less than 30% as singletons. The material sequenced was PBMCs, mostly from graft donor cells, taken 360 days after TCRalphabeta/CD19-depleted stem cell transplant. Receptors originate from a boy under three years old who had a stem cell transplant for SCID, so the T cells may come from the graft donor.

This clonotype occurred a few times. The chain recombines TRBV18 with TRBJ2-1; possibly TRBD1 for D (6 bases). V shed 3 bases and J shed 10 bases, with 19 bases lying between them. The germline V gene has CDR1 KGHSH and CDR2 LQKENI. CDR3 length: 15 amino acids. CDR3 sequence (DNA): TGTGCCAGCTCACCGGGGGCCACCGCAGGATACGAGCAGTTCTTC. This gives the protein CASSPGATAGYEQFF.

This clonotype has just a few counts. The V gene is TRBV12-3 or TRBV12-4, the J gene TRBJ2-5; 8 nucleotides match TRBD1. CDR3 length: 14 residues. The V and J ends lost 6 bases and 2 bases, in that order; junction bases with no gene match: 5. Here the CDR3 reads CASRMTGVQETQYF. Written as DNA, the CDR3 is TGTGCCAGCAGGATGACAGGGGTACAAGAGACCCAGTACTTC.

The CDR3: CSVEGTRDSFSYEQYF. CDR3 sequence (DNA): TGCAGCGTTGAAGGGACCAGGGACAGCTTCTCCTACGAGCAGTACTTC. The chain recombines TRBV29-1 with TRBJ2-7; 7 bases line up with TRBD1. The length of the CDR3 is 16 residues. Germline V CDR1 and CDR2: SQVTM, ANQGSEA. With V trimmed by 1 base and J by 0 bases, 9 bases remained unmatched.

This clonotype was detected a few times. The gene calls are TRBV12-3 or TRBV12-4 and TRBJ1-5, with D unresolved. The V end lost 1 base, the J end lost 6 bases, and 7 bases lay between the germline ends. The CDR3 spans 13 residues. The CDR3 sequence: CASSLGLGQPQHF. The CDR3 DNA reads as TGTGCCAGCAGTTTAGGGCTCGGTCAGCCCCAGCATTTT.

V usage is TRBV4-1 and J usage is TRBJ2-1, with D unclear. Trimming cost V 0 bases and J 15 bases, with 15 bases left between them. Per germline, CDR1 MGHRA and CDR2 YSYEKL. The CDR3 runs to 13 residues. This chain's CDR3 is CASSQEETTQLFF. The CDR3 DNA sequence: TGCGCCAGCAGCCAAGAGGAAACAACGCAGTTGTTCTTC.

This clonotype was seen a few times. The CDR3 DNA follows: TGCGCCAGCAGCTTGCCCCCAGGGAGTGGGGCCAACGTCCTGACTTTC. Protein: CASSLPPGSGANVLTF. The V gene is TRBV5-1, the J gene TRBJ2-6; TRBD1 or TRBD2 may be the D gene (5 bases each). Trimming left V 1 base short and J 3 bases short, with 11 bases between. The CDR3 extends over 16 amino acids. Germline V gives CDR1 SGHRS, CDR2 YFSETQ.

CDR3 sequence (DNA): TGCGCCAGCAGCTTGGGACTACCCCGGGGCACAGATACGCAGTATTTT. Amino acid sequence: CASSLGLPRGTDTQYF. J is TRBJ2-3 and V is TRBV5-1, with D possibly TRBD2 on 5 matching bases. V was cut by 0 bases and J by 1 base, with 12 bases left in between. Germline V gene lookup returns CDR1 SGHRS and CDR2 YFSETQ. The CDR3 runs 16 residues.

This clonotype occurred a few times. The V and J genes are TRBV12-3 or TRBV12-4 and TRBJ1-3; weak D call: TRBD1 (6 bases). The CDR3 covers 15 residues. Trimming took 8 bases from V and 0 from J, leaving 14 bases between them. CDR3 coding DNA: TGTGCCAGCGGTTGGGGGCCTAGCTCTGGAAACACCATATATTTT. It codes for CASGWGPSSGNTIYF.

The sample holds many counts of this clonotype. The rearrangement uses TRBV5-1 and TRBJ2-5, with D hard to call. CDR1 is SGHRS and CDR2 is YFSETQ in the germline V gene. Trimming shortened V by 0 bases and J by 4 bases, and 13 bases separated the two germline ends. The CDR3 extends over 15 amino acids. For the CDR3, the DNA is TGCGCCAGCAGCTTGGGTCCCCTCGGAAGAGAGACCCAGTACTTC. Protein sequence: CASSLGPLGRETQYF.

This clonotype was picked up a small number of times. The V and J genes are TRBV6-5 and TRBJ2-7; TRBD2 agrees at 10 bases. The CDR3 totals 12 residues. With 5 bases clipped from V and 11 bases from J, the junction kept 6 bases outside the gene matches. The germline CDR1 and CDR2 sequences are MNHEY and SVGAGI. This CDR3 is CASSRTSGKKYF. The DNA for the CDR3 is TGTGCCAGCAGTCGGACTAGCGGCAAGAAGTACTTC.

This clonotype was picked up a small number of times. The V and J genes are TRBV24-1 and TRBJ2-1, with 7 bases aligning to TRBD2. The junction had 6 bases not matched to a gene; V was cut back by 4 bases and J by 7 bases. CDR1 and CDR2 (germline): KGHDR, SFDVKD. This CDR3 comprises 14 residues. This CDR3 reads CATSDNGLENEQFF. The CDR3 coding sequence is TGTGCCACCAGTGACAACGGACTAGAAAATGAGCAGTTCTTC.

Ten or more counts support this clonotype. The genes are TRBV28 and TRBJ2-7; TRBD2 aligns across 11 bases. Germline loops: CDR1 MDHEN, CDR2 SYDVKM. The CDR3 consists of 14 residues. Trimming cost V 6 bases and J 2 bases; bases outside gene matches: 3. The chain's CDR3 is CASSSGLAAYEQYF. CDR3 in DNA: TGTGCCAGCAGCTCGGGACTAGCGGCCTACGAGCAGTACTTC.

The sample holds many counts of this clonotype. The chain couples TRBV10-3 to TRBJ2-2; D not resolved. V lost 3 bases to trimming and J lost 0 bases, with 14 bases between them. The length of the CDR3 is 17 residues. Germline V gene lookup returns CDR1 ENHRY and CDR2 SYGVKD. In DNA, the CDR3 is TGTGCCATCAGTGAAGAATCATGGCACGCGAACACCGGGGAGCTGTTTTTT. This translates into CAISEESWHANTGELFF.

This clonotype has only a few counts. This CDR3 reads CSADRASSYNEQFF. The CDR3 DNA is TGCAGCGCCGACAGGGCCAGCTCCTACAATGAGCAGTTCTTC. The J gene is TRBJ2-1, the V gene TRBV29-1; 7 positions match TRBD1. Germline V gene data show CDR1 as SQVTM and CDR2 as ANQGSEA. CDR3 length: 14 residues. The J segment lost 0 bases and the V segment lost 7 bases, leaving 6 bases of the junction unmatched.